Many counts were recorded for the clone carrying this T cell receptor (beta chain). The TCR alpha and TCR beta cDNA libraries, bearing sample barcodes and UMIs, were generated by 5'RACE using constant-segment primers. TCRdb used MiXCR to reprocess the 5' RACE reads, holding one entry per CDR3 protein. The sample consists of about 560,000 distinct CDR3 sequences, around 17% of them appearing once. These data are taken from a study of T-cell memory formation after mild COVID-19. The overall study: TCR clusters were mostly donor specific.

CDR3 size: 15 residues. Germline-derived CDR1 and CDR2 are SGHKS and YYEKEE (reference sequence). V was pared by 4 bases and J by 0 bases, with 11 bases between. The source material was PBMCs or a T cell subset sorted from them (not recorded which). This chain uses TRBV5-5 with TRBJ2-1; D is unclear. This receptor was taken from an adult woman who had mild COVID-19 (a few samples of this study predate the infection). Cell type and time point are not known. In nucleotides, the CDR3 is TGTGCCAGCAGCCCCCCCCTGCGCTCCTACAATGAGCAGTTCTTC. Protein: CASSPPLRSYNEQFF.